The 32 T cell receptor beta chains listed next were all sequenced from one sample in a study of OX40 agonist ivuxolimab in advanced cancers. TCRdb keeps only in-frame clones here, not all; method: immunoSEQ multiplex PCR. This sample has 80,000 to 95,000 clones, with around 90% found just once. Sequencing used CD4+ or CD8+ T cells sorted from blood, obtained in a trial of the OX40 agonist ivuxolimab. The receptors here all came from an adult with an advanced solid tumor such as melanoma, head and neck, liver or kidney cancer.

The chain couples TRBV27 to TRBJ2-7; D ambiguous. V was cut by 3 bases and J by 2 bases, with 5 bases left in between. Germline assignment: CDR1 MNHEY and CDR2 SMNVEV (reference sequence). CDR3 length: 12 amino acids. For the CDR3, the DNA is TGTGCCAGCAGTTTGTATCCCTACGAGCAGTACTTC. This gives the protein CASSLYPYEQYF.

V is TRBV7-9 and J is TRBJ1-2; 7 bases are a match to TRBD1. Germline values: CDR1 SEHNR, CDR2 FQNEAQ (reference sequence). V was clipped by 5 bases and J by 14 bases; unmatched bases: 14. CDR3 length equals 13 residues. Here the CDR3 DNA reads TGTGCCAGCAGCCCCAAACGGGACAGTGTTGAGACCTTC. Its protein is CASSPKRDSVETF.

This chain joins TRBV5-4 and TRBJ1-1, with unresolved D. This CDR3 comprises 11 residues. The ends were cut back, 0 bases at V and 3 bases at J, with 0 bases in the middle. The germline V gene has CDR1 SGHNT and CDR2 YYREEE (reference sequence). CDR3 DNA sequence: TGTGCCAGCAGCTTGGACACTGAAGCTTTCTTT. Its protein is CASSLDTEAFF.

This clone occurred once. This chain uses TRBV7-3 with TRBJ2-2, with 8 bases aligning to TRBD2. With V trimmed by 4 bases and J by 3 bases, 10 bases remained unmatched. CDR3 length: 17 residues. The germline CDR1 and CDR2 sequences are SGHTA and FQGTGA. CDR3 coding DNA: TGTGCCAGCAGCTCCCCTAGCGGGCCGTCGTACACCGGGGAGCTGTTTTTT. Its translation is CASSSPSGPSYTGELFF.

This chain connects TRBV2 to TRBJ2-6, with D possibly being TRBD1 or TRBD2 (5 bases each). The CDR3 has 16 residues. Germline lookup yields CDR1 SNHLY and CDR2 FYNNEI. Trimming pared 6 bases from V and 0 bases from J, leaving 12 bases between. DNA for the CDR3: TGTGCCAGCAGCGTGGGACGGAGCTCTGGGGCCAACGTCCTGACTTTC. It codes for CASSVGRSSGANVLTF.

The V call is TRBV27, the J call TRBJ2-7; D unclear. The CDR3 is 13 residues long. Germline CDR1 MNHEY, CDR2 SMNVEV (reference sequence). V was pared by 0 bases and J by 4 bases, with 7 bases between. The CDR3 coding sequence is TGTGCCAGCAGTTTATCAGGGTATTACGAGCAGTACTTC. The encoded protein is CASSLSGYYEQYF.

The V call is TRBV11-3, the J call TRBJ2-7; maybe TRBD1 (6 bases). This CDR3 has 16 residues. The germline CDR1 and CDR2 sequences are SGHNT and YENEEA. Trimming took 3 bases from V and 2 from J, leaving 17 bases between them. The CDR3 reads CASSLEGGSLTYEQYF. The CDR3 nucleotides read TGTGCCAGCAGCTTGGAAGGGGGATCACTAACCTACGAGCAGTACTTC.

This clone was detected only a few times. V and J are TRBV2 and TRBJ2-7, with D perhaps TRBD1 (7 bases). V was clipped by 4 bases and J by 5 bases, with 15 bases between them. CDR3 length: 14 residues. Germline-derived CDR1 and CDR2 are SNHLY and FYNNEI. DNA of the CDR3: TGTGCCAGCAGTGGAATGACAGGGAGGAACGAGCAGTACTTC. Its translation: CASSGMTGRNEQYF.

This chain links TRBV6-5 with TRBJ2-1, with TRBD2 as a possible D gene (5 bases). CDR3 length: 13 residues. V lost 7 bases, J lost 7 bases, and 14 bases lay in between. In germline, CDR1 is MNHEY, CDR2 SVGAGI. The CDR3 reads CASNPSNRNEQFF. The CDR3 nucleotides read TGTGCCAGCAACCCTAGCAATCGTAATGAGCAGTTCTTC.

V and J are TRBV6-6 and TRBJ2-7; D may be TRBD1 (7 bases). The CDR3 consists of 14 residues. V lost 4 bases to trimming and J lost 5 bases, with 15 bases between them. Germline loops: CDR1 MNHNY, CDR2 SVGAGI (reference sequence). CDR3 amino acids: CASSFDRAGNEQYF. CDR3 sequence (DNA): TGTGCCAGCAGTTTCGACAGGGCGGGAAACGAGCAGTACTTC.

The chain combines TRBV19 with TRBJ1-2, with TRBD1 as a possible D gene (5 bases). CDR3 size: 18 residues. Per the germline V gene, CDR1 is LNHDA and CDR2 is SQIVND (reference sequence). With 0 bases removed from V and 1 base from J, the gap between germline ends came to 18 bases. The CDR3 sequence: CASSIEPGDLPLNYGYTF. The CDR3 region has the DNA TGTGCCAGTAGTATAGAGCCGGGGGATCTCCCGCTTAACTATGGCTACACCTTC.

This clone was counted between two and nine times. The chain employs TRBV19 and TRBJ2-7; 7 bases align to TRBD2. Germline values: CDR1 LNHDA, CDR2 SQIVND (reference sequence). V was clipped by 1 base and J by 2 bases; unmatched bases: 2. This CDR3 spans 14 amino acids. The DNA of the CDR3 is TGTGCCAGTAGTATAGGGGGGGGAACCTACGAGCAGTACTTC. This gives the protein CASSIGGGTYEQYF.

There are a few counts of this clone. CDR3: CASSYRRSYEQYF. The CDR3 nucleotides are TGTGCCAGCAGTTACCGACGCTCCTACGAGCAGTACTTC. V and J are TRBV6-5 and TRBJ2-7; D is ambiguous. The V gene lost 2 bases and the J gene lost 0 bases, with 5 bases spanning the gap. Germline assignment: CDR1 MNHEY and CDR2 SVGAGI. This CDR3 is built from 13 residues.

This chain uses TRBV5-6 with TRBJ1-5, with D unresolved. V lost 5 bases, J lost 0 bases, and 3 bases lay in between. Germline lookup yields CDR1 SGHDT and CDR2 YYEEEE. The CDR3 consists of 12 residues. DNA for the CDR3: TGTGCCAGCAGTTTTAGCAATCAGCCCCAGCATTTT. Amino acid sequence: CASSFSNQPQHF.

The chain links TRBV9 to TRBJ1-1; the D is unclear. The CDR3 loop spans 13 amino acids. Germline V CDR1 and CDR2: SGDLS, YYNGEE. V shed 4 bases and J shed 5 bases, with 12 bases lying between them. CDR3 nucleotide sequence: TGTGCCAGCAGCCCCGAGGTCCAAACTGAAGCTTTCTTT. Translating gives CASSPEVQTEAFF.

The chain has TRBV11-1 and TRBJ2-1; weak D call: TRBD2 (5 bases). Looked up from germline, CDR1 is SGHAT and CDR2 is FQDESV (reference sequence). V shed 5 bases and J shed 9 bases, with 14 bases lying between them. This CDR3 contains 13 residues. The CDR3, as DNA: TGTGCCAGCAGCCGCAACCTACTAGGTGAGCAGTTCTTC. Protein sequence: CASSRNLLGEQFF. Filled out from reference TRBV11-1 and TRBJ2-1, the complete variable domain reads EAEVAQSPRYKITEKSQAVAFWCDPISGHATLYWYRQILGQGPELLVQFQDESVVDDSQLPKDRFSAERLKGVDSTLKIQPAELGDSAMYLCASSRNLLGEQFFGPGTRLTVL.

Concerning this clone itself: Germline and junction disagree at one end, which may indicate a read error. This chain joins TRBV6-1 and TRBJ1-1, with TRBD1 as a possible D gene (6 bases). The length of the CDR3 is 17 residues. Germline V gene sequence: CDR1 MNHNS, CDR2 SASEGT. The CDR3 bases are TGTGCCAGCAGAGAAGACCCGATTGGAACCGGGGGCCATGAAGCTTTCTTT. The encoded protein is CASREDPIGTGGHEAFF.

The gene calls are TRBV19 and TRBJ1-2; D is unresolved. CDR3 length equals 11 residues. Deletions cut 7 bases from V and 5 bases from J, with 8 bases between. Germline values: CDR1 LNHDA, CDR2 SQIVND (reference sequence). CDR3 amino acids: CASNSPYGYTF. The DNA for the CDR3 is TGTGCCAGTAACAGCCCTTATGGCTACACCTTC.

This chain joins TRBV5-6 and TRBJ2-3; no clear D. V lost 0 bases and J 0 bases, leaving 5 bases between the germline ends. Germline V gene data show CDR1 as SGHDT and CDR2 as YYEEEE. CDR3 size: 14 residues. CDR3 nucleotides: TGTGCCAGCAGCTTGGCACAGAGCACAGATACGCAGTATTTT. Its protein is CASSLAQSTDTQYF.

The rearrangement uses TRBV11-3 and TRBJ2-2; 11 bases are shared with TRBD2. The V and J ends lost 6 bases and 5 bases, in that order; junction bases with no gene match: 8. The CDR3 has 16 amino acids. Germline CDR1 is SGHNT and CDR2 is YENEEA. The CDR3 loop reads CASRLLAGVGTGELFF. In nucleotides, the CDR3 is TGTGCCAGCAGGCTACTAGCGGGAGTAGGGACCGGGGAGCTGTTTTTT.

This CDR3 reads CASSPRGSKNIQYF. DNA for the CDR3: TGTGCCAGCAGCCCCAGGGGGTCCAAAAACATTCAGTACTTC. This chain connects TRBV7-9 to TRBJ2-4; 7 bases match TRBD1. V was pared by 5 bases and J by 2 bases, with 3 bases of the junction left unmatched. The CDR3 length is 14 residues. The germline V gene has CDR1 SEHNR and CDR2 FQNEAQ (reference sequence).

The V and J genes are TRBV7-6 and TRBJ2-7; TRBD2 matches at 8 bases. V gave up 7 bases and J gave up 5 bases; unmatched junction bases: 13. The CDR3 sequence is 15 residues long. CDR1 is SGHVS, CDR2 FNYEAQ, per germline. The CDR3 DNA reads TGTGCCAGCACCTGGAGGACGGGAGGGCCACACGAGCAGTACTTC. Its protein is CASTWRTGGPHEQYF.

CDR3 DNA sequence: TGTGCCAGCAGTGACATCATTGAGACAGAAGGGACCGGGGAGCTGTTTTTT. As protein: CASSDIIETEGTGELFF. V and J are TRBV25-1 and TRBJ2-2; a possible D gene is TRBD1 (5 bases). The ends were cut back, 3 bases at V and 5 bases at J, with 19 bases in the middle. CDR3 length: 17 amino acids. Germline V gives CDR1 MGHDK, CDR2 SYGVNS.

Here the CDR3 reads CASSLFAGPYEQYF. In DNA, the CDR3 is TGTGCCAGCAGTCTCTTCGCGGGGCCCTACGAGCAGTACTTC. The rearrangement links TRBV27 to TRBJ2-7; D is possibly TRBD2 (6 bases). Germline assignment: CDR1 MNHEY and CDR2 SMNVEV (reference sequence). V shed 5 bases and J shed 2 bases, with 13 bases lying between them. This CDR3 is 14 amino acids long.

CDR3: CASSMRRPNTEAFF. The CDR3 bases are TGTGCCAGCAGCATGAGACGACCGAACACTGAAGCTTTCTTT. The chain links TRBV21-1 to TRBJ1-1. TRBV21-1 is listed as a pseudogene. There are 14 residues in the CDR3.

The rearrangement uses TRBV5-6 and TRBJ1-5; D possibly corresponds to TRBD1 (6 bases). This CDR3 region has 13 residues. Trimming stripped 0 bases from V and 11 bases from J, with 12 bases between. CDR1 and CDR2 from the germline V gene are SGHDT and YYEEEE. CDR3 in amino acids: CASSLVGALAQHF. CDR3 nucleotides: TGTGCCAGCAGCTTGGTGGGGGCTTTAGCCCAGCATTTT.

The chain joins TRBV28 to TRBJ2-6, with D possibly being TRBD1 (6 bases). Germline loops: CDR1 MDHEN, CDR2 SYDVKM. This CDR3 has 19 amino acids. Trimming pared 2 bases from V and 2 bases from J, leaving 19 bases between. CDR3 sequence: CASSLDRTVGETGANVLTF. The CDR3 DNA reads TGTGCCAGCAGTTTAGACAGGACAGTGGGGGAAACTGGGGCCAACGTCCTGACTTTC.

This chain connects TRBV7-9 to TRBJ2-5, with 16 nucleotides matching TRBD2. V lost 4 bases to trimming and J lost 6 bases; unmatched junction nucleotides: 5. Per germline, CDR1 SEHNR and CDR2 FQNEAQ (reference sequence). The CDR3 totals 16 residues. This CDR3 reads CASSSGTSGRGKTQYF. The CDR3 DNA sequence: TGTGCCAGCAGCTCCGGGACTAGCGGGAGGGGTAAGACCCAGTACTTC. Full variable domain (rest looked up from reference TRBV7-9 and TRBJ2-5): DTGVSQNPRHKITKRGQNVTFRCDPISEHNRLYWYRQTLGQGPEFLTYFQNEAQLEKSRLLSDRFSAERPKGSFSTLEIQRTEQGDSAMYLCASSSGTSGRGKTQYFGPGTRLLVL.

The V call is TRBV28, the J call TRBJ2-5; D is perhaps TRBD1 (5 bases). V dropped 5 bases and J dropped 3 bases, with 16 bases sitting between them. CDR3 length: 15 amino acids. Germline CDR1 MDHEN, CDR2 SYDVKM. The DNA of the CDR3 is TGTGCCAGCAGTCTCAGGGATTATTACGAAGAGACCCAGTACTTC. As protein: CASSLRDYYEETQYF.

Only one count was recorded for this clone. V usage is TRBV14 and J usage is TRBJ2-5, with 11 positions matching TRBD1. V was pared by 1 base and J by 5 bases, with 3 bases of the junction left unmatched. The CDR3 consists of 15 residues. Germline V CDR1 and CDR2: SGHDN, FVKESK. CDR3 amino acids: CASSQGTGGGETQYF. The CDR3 bases are TGTGCCAGCAGCCAAGGGACAGGGGGCGGGGAGACCCAGTACTTC.

The rearrangement links TRBV30 to TRBJ2-1; 8 nucleotides match TRBD2. The V segment lost 8 bases and the J segment 3 bases; nucleotides outside the gene matches: 6. CDR1 is GTSNPN and CDR2 is SVGIG in the germline V gene (reference sequence). The CDR3 is made up of 13 amino acids. The CDR3 is CAAWSGSYNEQFF. The DNA of the CDR3 is TGTGCCGCGTGGAGCGGGAGCTACAATGAGCAGTTCTTC.

This clone has just one count. The chain couples TRBV4-1 to TRBJ2-7; TRBD2 aligns across 8 bases. Germline CDR1 and CDR2: MGHRA and YSYEKL. The V and J ends lost 0 bases and 2 bases, in that order; junction bases with no gene match: 6. CDR3 length: 16 residues. The CDR3 sequence: CASSQDPSGGPYEQYF. The CDR3 coding sequence is TGCGCCAGCAGCCAAGATCCTTCGGGAGGGCCCTACGAGCAGTACTTC.